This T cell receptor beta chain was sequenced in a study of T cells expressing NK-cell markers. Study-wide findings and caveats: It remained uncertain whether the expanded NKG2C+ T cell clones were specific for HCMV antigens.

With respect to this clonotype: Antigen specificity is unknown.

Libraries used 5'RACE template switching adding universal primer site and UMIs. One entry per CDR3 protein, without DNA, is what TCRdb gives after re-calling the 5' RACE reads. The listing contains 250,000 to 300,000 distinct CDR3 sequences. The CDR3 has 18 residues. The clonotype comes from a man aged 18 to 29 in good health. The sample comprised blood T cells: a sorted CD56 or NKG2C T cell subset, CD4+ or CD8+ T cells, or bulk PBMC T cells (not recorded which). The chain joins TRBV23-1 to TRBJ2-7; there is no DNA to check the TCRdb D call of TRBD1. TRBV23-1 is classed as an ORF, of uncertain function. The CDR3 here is CASSQSGRGDGSSYEQYF.